Described below is a single T cell receptor (beta chain) sequence and its context. What it binds is unknown. The data were obtained in a study of T cell clones after liver transplantation. Across the study: Samples came from ITN030ST, which attempted immunosuppression withdrawal within 2 years of liver transplantation. Timepoints were pre-transplant, pre-withdrawal, and after withdrawal was completed or failed.

From germline, CDR1 is MDHEN and CDR2 SYDVKM. V shed 6 bases, J shed 5 bases, and the junction held 5 bases outside the gene matches. The CDR3 consists of 13 residues. Whole-study findings and limits: These preliminary findings come from unstandardized post-transplant sampling times.

Method: immunoSEQ multiplex PCR; TCRdb's copy keeps in-frame clones and lacks some. The sample has 45,000 to 55,000 clones; 65% to 85% are singletons. This TCR was recovered from a human donor who received a liver transplant. This material consisted of CD4+ T cells from blood, taken before liver transplant. The V call is TRBV28, the J call TRBJ2-5; 8 positions match TRBD2. CDR3 sequence (DNA): TGTGCCAGCAGCCCGGGGGGGAAGGAGACCCAGTACTTC. Amino acids: CASSPGGKETQYF.